Listed below are T cell receptor beta chains from one sample, sequenced in a study of blood T cell repertoires in COVID-19. The repertoire was sequenced with immunoSEQ multiplex PCR; TCRdb's copy has only in-frame clones and lacks some. In the table there are around 230,000 clones, 88% of which are singletons. The sequencing input was PBMCs or T cells enriched from blood (not recorded which). The source is a woman in her thirties or forties with acute COVID-19. CDR3s include the opening cysteine and the closing phenylalanine or tryptophan. Fields, in order: D gene, V gene, clone size, J gene, CDR3 protein, CDR3 DNA. The D gene is left open where the match is weak. Clone size is stated in some rows and not others, as once, few, many or a class when expanded.

>NA|TRBV7-9|NA|TRBJ1-3
CASSLEGVAGNTIYF
TGTGCCAGCAGCTTAGAGGGGGTGGCTGGAAACACCATATATTTT
>TRBD1|TRBV4-1|NA|TRBJ1-3
CASSLSGTVGPEGTIYF
TGCGCCAGCAGCCTATCCGGGACAGTTGGCCCTGAGGGCACCATATATTTT
>NA|TRBV21-1|NA|TRBJ2-2
CASSKVAYYTGELFF
TGTGCCAGCAGCAAAGTCGCGTACTACACCGGGGAGCTGTTTTTT
>TRBD2|TRBV7-9|once|TRBJ2-1
CASMRGGTYNEQFF
TGTGCCAGCATGCGGGGGGGCACCTACAATGAGCAGTTCTTC
>TRBD1|TRBV25-1|NA|TRBJ1-2
CASSRPQGGGYTF
TGTGCCAGCAGTAGACCACAGGGGGGAGGCTACACCTTC
>NA|TRBV5-1|few|TRBJ2-2
CASSGLGQPNTGELFF
TGCGCCAGCAGCGGCCTTGGACAGCCGAACACCGGGGAGCTGTTTTTT
>TRBD2|TRBV7-9|many|TRBJ2-3
CASSPGAGGGTDTQYF
TGTGCCAGCAGCCCCGGGGCGGGAGGAGGCACAGATACGCAGTATTTT
>NA|TRBV5-1|NA|TRBJ2-1
CASSPRGISYNEQFF
TGCGCCAGCAGCCCAAGAGGGATCTCCTACAATGAGCAGTTCTTC
>TRBD1|TRBV19|few|TRBJ1-6
CASSVGQGDSPLHF
TGTGCCAGTAGTGTGGGACAGGGGGATTCACCCCTCCACTTT
>NA|TRBV24-1|NA|TRBJ2-3
CATSSRDSTDTQYF
TGTGCCACCAGTTCGAGGGATAGCACAGATACGCAGTATTTT
>TRBD2|TRBV10-3|NA|TRBJ2-3
CAISGLAGGTDTQYF
TGTGCCATCAGTGGACTAGCGGGAGGGACAGATACGCAGTATTTT
>NA|TRBV6-6|once|TRBJ1-4
CASSPAPRQFLEKLFF
TGTGCCAGCAGTCCTGCCCCTCGACAGTTTTTGGAAAAACTGTTTTTT
>NA|TRBV4-3|NA|TRBJ1-4
CASSQDISGEKLFF
TGCGCCAGCAGCCAAGATATTTCGGGAGAAAAACTGTTTTTT
>NA|TRBV2|NA|TRBJ1-1
CASTSQWTEAFF
TGTGCCAGCACGTCTCAGTGGACTGAAGCTTTCTTT
>NA|TRBV7-9|many|TRBJ2-3
CASSLGWGDSTDTQYF
TGTGCCAGCAGCTTGGGCTGGGGGGATAGCACAGATACGCAGTATTTT
>TRBD1|TRBV5-1|NA|TRBJ2-2
CASSGGTGGVTGELFF
TGCGCCAGCAGCGGTGGGACAGGGGGTGTCACCGGGGAGCTGTTTTTT
>NA|TRBV5-1|NA|TRBJ2-5
CASSPGLAETQYF
TGCGCCAGCAGCCCGGGGCTAGCGGAGACCCAGTACTTC
>NA|TRBV29-1|NA|TRBJ2-2
CSVDGGNTGELFF
TGCAGCGTTGACGGCGGGAACACCGGGGAGCTGTTTTTT
>TRBD2|TRBV19|NA|TRBJ2-7
CASSSTGTSYEQYF
TGTGCCAGTAGTTCTACCGGGACTAGCTACGAGCAGTACTTC
>TRBD1|TRBV5-6|NA|TRBJ1-1
CASSLIRQGAEAFF
TGTGCCAGCAGCTTGATCAGACAGGGGGCTGAAGCTTTCTTT
>TRBD1|TRBV5-8|few|TRBJ2-3
CASTPGGNRDTQYF
TGTGCCAGCACCCCAGGGGGCAATAGGGATACGCAGTATTTT
>TRBD1|TRBV19|NA|TRBJ2-5
CASSPGTGVGETQYF
TGTGCCAGTAGTCCCGGGACAGGGGTCGGGGAGACCCAGTACTTC
>TRBD2|TRBV3-1/TRBV3-2|NA|TRBJ2-7
CASSQGTSGPSGQYF
TGTGCCAGCAGCCAGGGGACTAGCGGGCCCTCGGGGCAGTACTTC
>NA|TRBV27|once|TRBJ1-2
CASSPTGGPSYGYTF
TGTGCCAGCAGTCCAACGGGGGGGCCCAGCTATGGCTACACCTTC
>TRBD1|TRBV10-3|NA|TRBJ1-2
CAISNMTGSYIGYTF
TGTGCCATCAGTAACATGACAGGGAGCTATATTGGCTACACCTTC
>TRBD1|TRBV4-3|NA|TRBJ2-3
CASSPRQGVTDTQYF
TGCGCCAGCAGCCCCCGACAGGGGGTGACAGATACGCAGTATTTT
>TRBD1|TRBV7-2|NA|TRBJ1-4
CASSSTGGSLEKLFF
TGTGCCAGCAGCTCTACAGGGGGCTCCCTCGAAAAACTGTTTTTT
>NA|TRBV19|NA|TRBJ1-1
CASNSQDYTEAFF
TGTGCCAGTAACTCACAGGATTACACTGAAGCTTTCTTT
>TRBD2|TRBV2|NA|TRBJ2-3
CATRSGGGTDTQYF
TGTGCCACTCGCAGCGGGGGAGGAACAGATACGCAGTATTTT
>TRBD1|TRBV30|NA|TRBJ1-5
CAWSEGDRVIHQPQHF
TGTGCCTGGAGTGAGGGAGACAGGGTAATTCATCAGCCCCAGCATTTT
>TRBD2|TRBV29-1|NA|TRBJ2-3
CSVLIAGRGTDTQYF
TGCAGCGTTCTCATAGCGGGACGGGGCACAGATACGCAGTATTTT
>TRBD2|TRBV19|NA|TRBJ2-1
CASSISGGAHEQFF
TGTGCCAGTAGTATAAGCGGGGGGGCCCATGAGCAGTTCTTC
>TRBD1|TRBV2|NA|TRBJ1-6
CASREDRGYNSPLHF
TGTGCCAGCAGGGAAGACAGGGGCTATAATTCACCCCTCCACTTT